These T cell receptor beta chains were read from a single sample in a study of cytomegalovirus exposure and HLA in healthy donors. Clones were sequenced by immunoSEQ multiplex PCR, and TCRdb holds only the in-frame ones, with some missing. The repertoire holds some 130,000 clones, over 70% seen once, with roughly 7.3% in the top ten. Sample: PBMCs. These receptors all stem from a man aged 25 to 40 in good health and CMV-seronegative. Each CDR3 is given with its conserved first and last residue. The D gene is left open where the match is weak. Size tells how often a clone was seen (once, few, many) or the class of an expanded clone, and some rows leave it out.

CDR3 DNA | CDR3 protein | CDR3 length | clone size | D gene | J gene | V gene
TGTGCCAGCAGCCAAGGCGGGGCGGGAGGCTTGAGCTCCTACAATGAGCAGTTCTTC | CASSQGGAGGLSSYNEQFF | 19 | few | TRBD2 | TRBJ2-1 | TRBV4-2
TGTGCCAGTATCCCCGGGGTCCTAGGTGGGGAAAAACTGTTTTTT | CASIPGVLGGEKLFF | 15 | NA | NA | TRBJ1-4 | TRBV28
TGTGCCAGCAGCTTAGTGGAGGGCTATGGCTACACCTTC | CASSLVEGYGYTF | 13 | NA | NA | TRBJ1-2 | TRBV13
TGTGCCAGCCCCAGGACAGCAAGCAATCAGCCCCAGCATTTT | CASPRTASNQPQHF | 14 | NA | NA | TRBJ1-5 | TRBV4-2
TGCGCCAGCAAACAGGGGACAGGCGCCTACGAGCAGTACTTC | CASKQGTGAYEQYF | 14 | NA | TRBD1 | TRBJ2-7 | TRBV5-1
TGTGCCACACAACAAGGGACAGGGACCTACGAGCAGTACTTC | CATQQGTGTYEQYF | 14 | few | TRBD1 | TRBJ2-7 | TRBV6-1
TGTGCCAGCACCGTCACGGGACTAGCGGGGGTTGAGCAGTACTTC | CASTVTGLAGVEQYF | 15 | few | TRBD2 | TRBJ2-7 | TRBV6-1
TGTGCCAGCAGGGAGTCATCGGACATTCAGTACTTC | CASRESSDIQYF | 12 | few | NA | TRBJ2-4 | TRBV7-2
TGTGCCAGCAGTCGGGACAGCAATGAAAAACTGTTTTTT | CASSRDSNEKLFF | 13 | NA | TRBD1 | TRBJ1-4 | TRBV9
TGTGCCAGCAGTCGGTACCGGACAGGGGAGAACACTGAAGCTTTCTTT | CASSRYRTGENTEAFF | 16 | few | TRBD1 | TRBJ1-1 | TRBV5-5
TGTGCCAGCAGGGAGAATTCACCCCTCCACTTT | CASRENSPLHF | 11 | NA | NA | TRBJ1-6 | TRBV6-1
TGTGCTAGCAGCTCAGACAGGGAAGAGACCCAGTACTTC | CASSSDREETQYF | 13 | NA | TRBD1 | TRBJ2-5 | TRBV7-7
TGTGCCAGCAGCTTAAATTCCGGACAGGGAGAGACCCAGTACTTC | CASSLNSGQGETQYF | 15 | NA | TRBD1 | TRBJ2-5 | TRBV7-2
TGTGCCAGCAGTTTATACTCCGGGACTGGAAACACCATATATTTT | CASSLYSGTGNTIYF | 15 | NA | NA | TRBJ1-3 | TRBV28
TGTGCCAGCAGTATAGCGGGGGGACCCTACGAGCAGTACTTC | CASSIAGGPYEQYF | 14 | NA | TRBD2 | TRBJ2-7 | TRBV28
TGTGCCAGCAGTGACCCCGGGAATGGGAACACCGGGGAGCTGTTTTTT | CASSDPGNGNTGELFF | 16 | NA | NA | TRBJ2-2 | TRBV25-1
TGTGCCACCAGCTTACAGGGGGCCGATGGCTACACCTTC | CATSLQGADGYTF | 13 | NA | TRBD1 | TRBJ1-2 | TRBV15
TGTGCCAGCACTCCCGGGGATTGGTTGAGTGCCCAGCATTTT | CASTPGDWLSAQHF | 14 | NA | NA | TRBJ1-5 | TRBV6-1
TGTGCCAGCAGCGTAACCGCCCAGTGGTGGGAGACCCAGTACTTC | CASSVTAQWWETQYF | 15 | NA | NA | TRBJ2-5 | TRBV9
TGTGCCAGCAGCTTCCGAAGAGGTGCAGCGGGGGGATACGAGCAGTACTTC | CASSFRRGAAGGYEQYF | 17 | NA | TRBD2 | TRBJ2-7 | TRBV7-8
TGTGCCAGCAGCTTATTCGGGGGGGGGTACTGGGACGGAAACACTGAAGCTTTCTTT | CASSLFGGGYWDGNTEAFF | 19 | NA | NA | TRBJ1-1 | TRBV7-9
TGTGCCAGTAGTAGAGCTAGCAGCAACAATGAGCAGTTCTTC | CASSRASSNNEQFF | 14 | few | NA | TRBJ2-1 | TRBV19
TGTGCCAGCAGCCTCGCCGACGACAGGGGTTTCGCTTTTAACACTGAAGCTTTCTTT | CASSLADDRGFAFNTEAFF | 19 | NA | TRBD1 | TRBJ1-1 | TRBV7-8